One and the same sample provided the 29 T cell receptor beta chains below, sequenced in a study of cytomegalovirus exposure and HLA in healthy donors. Vbeta (60) and Jbeta (13) primers were used in the PCR. Repertoires were generated with immunoSEQ multiplex PCR, while TCRdb's copy carries only in-frame clones and drops some. The sample carries 150,000 to 180,000 clones, about 88% recorded once. The sample consisted of PBMCs. The receptors were sampled from a young woman in good health and CMV-seronegative.

This chain uses TRBV7-3 with TRBJ2-5; D is unclear. The CDR3 is 12 residues long. V was trimmed by 4 bases and J by 7 bases, leaving 10 bases between them. Germline V gene sequence: CDR1 SGHTA, CDR2 FQGTGA. CDR3 amino acids: CASSSASGTQYF. For the CDR3, the DNA is TGTGCCAGCAGCTCTGCGTCCGGGACCCAGTACTTC. The variable domain in full, with the rest retrieved from reference TRBV7-3 and TRBJ2-5, is GAGVSQTPSNKVTEKGKYVELRCDPISGHTALYWYRQSLGQGPEFLIYFQGTGAADDSGLPNDRFFAVRPEGSVSTLKIQRTERGDSAVYLCASSSASGTQYFGPGTRLLVL.

V usage is TRBV30 and J usage is TRBJ1-2, with D possibly TRBD1 on 6 matching bases. The germline V gene encodes CDR1 GTSNPN and CDR2 SVGIG (reference sequence). The CDR3 runs to 11 residues. V was trimmed by 6 bases and J by 8 bases, leaving 13 bases between them. The CDR3 coding sequence is TGTGCCTGTACCAGGGGTGGCGGCTACACCTTC. Translation: CACTRGGGYTF.

The chain recombines TRBV27 with TRBJ2-7; possible D gene TRBD2, 6 bases. V lost 9 bases and J 5 bases, leaving 23 bases between the germline ends. Germline V gene sequence: CDR1 MNHEY, CDR2 SMNVEV (reference sequence). The CDR3 runs to 15 residues. CDR3 nucleotide sequence: TGTGCCAGTGGTTCCAGATCGGGAGTCGAGAACGAGCAGTACTTC. Its protein product is CASGSRSGVENEQYF.

The chain carries TRBV6-6 and TRBJ1-2, with a possible D match to TRBD1 (5 bases). CDR3 size: 12 residues. Germline-derived CDR1 and CDR2 are MNHNY and SVGAGI (reference sequence). V was shortened by 2 bases and J by 5 bases, with 6 bases between the two germline ends. The CDR3 bases are TGTGCCAGCAGTTACGGGGGGTATGGCTACACCTTC. This encodes CASSYGGYGYTF.

The chain carries TRBV7-9 and TRBJ1-4, with TRBD1 matching 8 bases. Losses at the gene ends were 5 bases for V and 10 bases for J; bases not matched to a gene: 6. Per germline, CDR1 SEHNR and CDR2 FQNEAQ (reference sequence). There are 13 residues in the CDR3. The DNA for the CDR3 is TGTGCCAGCAGCCCAATCGACAGGGGAAAACTGTTTTTT. Its protein product is CASSPIDRGKLFF. Variable domain in full (rest from reference TRBV7-9 and TRBJ1-4): DTGVSQNPRHKITKRGQNVTFRCDPISEHNRLYWYRQTLGQGPEFLTYFQNEAQLEKSRLLSDRFSAERPKGSFSTLEIQRTEQGDSAMYLCASSPIDRGKLFFGSGTQLSVL.

This clone was counted a few times. The chain employs TRBV30 and TRBJ1-2; D is undetermined. CDR3 size: 14 residues. Germline values: CDR1 GTSNPN, CDR2 SVGIG (reference sequence). Trimming stripped 0 bases from V and 4 bases from J, with 12 bases between. CDR3 bases: TGTGCCTGGAGTGTACATAATCTAGGCTATGGCTACACCTTC. Amino acids: CAWSVHNLGYGYTF. The whole variable domain, filled in from reference TRBV30 and TRBJ1-2, reads SQTIHQWPATLVQPVGSPLSLECTVEGTSNPNLYWYRQAAGRGLQLLFYSVGIGQISSEVPQNLSASRPQDRQFILSSKKLLLSDSGFYLCAWSVHNLGYGYTFGSGTRLTVV.

This clone was recorded once. This chain joins TRBV18 and TRBJ1-2; D is perhaps TRBD1 (6 bases). V was trimmed by 6 bases and J by 4 bases, leaving 15 bases between them. Germline assignment: CDR1 KGHSH and CDR2 LQKENI. The CDR3 has 14 residues. CDR3 sequence: CASSSGGGTYGYTF. The CDR3 bases are TGTGCCAGCTCCTCCGGGGGGGGCACCTATGGCTACACCTTC.

In this sample, this clone turned up a few times. The rearrangement links TRBV4-1 to TRBJ2-1; 10 nucleotides match TRBD2. The ends lost 0 bases at V and 4 bases at J; junction bases unmatched: 6. In germline, CDR1 is MGHRA, CDR2 YSYEKL. This CDR3 is 17 amino acids long. The CDR3 DNA is TGCGCCAGCAGCCAAGATCCCCCTAGCGGGGGATACAATGAGCAGTTCTTC. Translated: CASSQDPPSGGYNEQFF.

The V call is TRBV11-3, the J call TRBJ2-1; D unresolved. CDR3 length: 14 residues. Germline values: CDR1 SGHNT, CDR2 YENEEA. V gave up 4 bases and J gave up 0 bases, with 7 bases separating them. The CDR3 is CASSSTSSYNEQFF. In DNA, the CDR3 is TGTGCCAGCAGCTCCACGAGCTCCTACAATGAGCAGTTCTTC.

Comments on this clone: An end of the junction differs from the germline gene, which may be a read error. The chain combines TRBV2 with TRBJ1-1; TRBD1 aligns across 10 bases. Germline V lookup: CDR1 SNHLY, CDR2 FYNNEI. The CDR3 spans 12 residues. Here the CDR3 DNA reads TGTACCAGCTGTGCGACAGGGGGCCGGGCTTTCTTT. Protein sequence: CTSCATGGRAFF.

The gene calls are TRBV7-7 and TRBJ2-5; 7 positions match TRBD2. The ends lost 3 bases at V and 2 bases at J; junction bases unmatched: 6. The CDR3 length is 15 residues. The germline V gene encodes CDR1 SSHAT and CDR2 FNYEAQ (reference sequence). The DNA for the CDR3 is TGTGCCAGCAGCTTGAACCCGGGACTACAAGAGACCCAGTACTTC. This sequence encodes CASSLNPGLQETQYF.

The V and J genes are TRBV2 and TRBJ2-1; 7 bases agree with TRBD1. The CDR3 sequence is 14 residues long. Germline CDR1 reads SNHLY; CDR2 reads FYNNEI. Trimming cost V 7 bases and J 4 bases; bases outside gene matches: 7. The CDR3 spells CASKRGQEYNEQFF. For the CDR3, the DNA is TGTGCCAGCAAAAGGGGGCAGGAATACAATGAGCAGTTCTTC.

The chain uses TRBV23-1 and TRBJ2-5, with D unclear. TRBV23-1 is known as an ORF, though its function is uncertain. The V gene lost 0 bases and the J gene lost 3 bases, with 8 bases spanning the gap. This CDR3 spans 14 amino acids. The CDR3 coding sequence is TGCGCCAGCAGTCAATCGGCACCGAAAGAGACCCAGTACTTC. It specifies CASSQSAPKETQYF.

The chain links TRBV5-1 to TRBJ2-3; 15 bases agree with TRBD2. This CDR3 spans 18 amino acids. CDR1 is SGHRS and CDR2 is YFSETQ in the germline V gene. The trim removed 4 bases at V and 3 bases at J, leaving 9 bases unmatched. CDR3 DNA sequence: TGCGCCAGCAGCGACGGACTAGCGGGAGGGCCTTGGACAGATACGCAGTATTTT. Translated, it gives CASSDGLAGGPWTDTQYF.

The CDR3 loop is CASNVQGYYGYTF. The DNA of the CDR3 is TGTGCCAGTAACGTACAGGGCTATTATGGCTACACCTTC. The chain employs TRBV19 and TRBJ1-2; possibly TRBD1 for D (6 bases). The CDR3 has 13 residues. Germline V gene data show CDR1 as LNHDA and CDR2 as SQIVND (reference sequence). Between the trimmed V and J ends, which lost 7 bases and 5 bases, there was a span of 14 bases.

There are a few counts of this clone. This chain joins TRBV6-5 and TRBJ1-4; D is uncertain. This CDR3 contains 13 residues. Trimming shortened V by 6 bases and J by 4 bases, and 9 bases separated the two germline ends. Germline assignment: CDR1 MNHEY and CDR2 SVGAGI. The CDR3 loop is CASRRHSNEKLFF. In DNA form, the CDR3 reads TGTGCCAGCAGAAGACATAGTAATGAAAAACTGTTTTTT.

Only a few counts were recorded for this clone. The chain joins TRBV27 to TRBJ2-3, with D possibly being TRBD1 (6 bases). This CDR3 spans 14 amino acids. V shed 0 bases and J shed 6 bases, with 10 bases lying between them. Per germline, CDR1 MNHEY and CDR2 SMNVEV (reference sequence). CDR3 DNA sequence: TGTGCCAGCAGTTTATCGATGAGGGGGGATACGCAGTATTTT. Translation gives CASSLSMRGDTQYF.

V is TRBV30 and J is TRBJ2-3; no firm D call. Germline CDR1 GTSNPN, CDR2 SVGIG (reference sequence). The CDR3 runs to 14 residues. V dropped 2 bases and J dropped 0 bases, with 9 bases sitting between them. The CDR3 sequence is CAWSSGASTDTQYF. For the CDR3, the DNA is TGTGCCTGGAGTTCTGGAGCTAGCACAGATACGCAGTATTTT.

The V call is TRBV29-1, the J call TRBJ1-1, with TRBD1 matching 8 bases. Germline assignment: CDR1 SQVTM and CDR2 ANQGSEA. This CDR3 comprises 13 residues. After removal of 4 bases from V and 1 base from J, the junction contained 2 bases not matched to a gene. CDR3 DNA: TGCAGCGTTGCAGACAGGGGGAACACTGAAGCTTTCTTT. Translation gives CSVADRGNTEAFF.

The DNA of the CDR3 is TGTGCCAGCAGCCTGGGACTAGCGGGGGTGGGGAAGACCCAGTACTTC. It encodes CASSLGLAGVGKTQYF. V usage is TRBV7-2 and J usage is TRBJ2-5, with 14 bases identical to TRBD2. The V gene end was trimmed by 5 bases and the J gene end by 6 bases; junction bases not matched to a gene: 8. Germline V lookup: CDR1 SGHTA, CDR2 FQGNSA. CDR3 length equals 16 residues.

The chain uses TRBV29-1 and TRBJ2-3, with D possibly TRBD2 on 6 matching bases. This CDR3 comprises 15 residues. In germline, CDR1 is SQVTM, CDR2 ANQGSEA. Trimming pared 4 bases from V and 0 bases from J, leaving 14 bases between. CDR3 amino acids: CSVGSWGDSTDTQYF. CDR3 sequence (DNA): TGCAGCGTTGGGAGTTGGGGGGACAGCACAGATACGCAGTATTTT.

V and J are TRBV28 and TRBJ1-3; D not certain. This CDR3 contains 12 residues. Germline values: CDR1 MDHEN, CDR2 SYDVKM. V shed 6 bases and J shed 8 bases, with 11 bases lying between them. CDR3 sequence reads: CASSLAADTIYF. In DNA, the CDR3 is TGTGCCAGCAGCCTGGCGGCCGACACCATATATTTT.

This clone has just a few counts. The chain uses TRBV20-1 and TRBJ2-7; TRBD1 might be the D (6 bases). Germline CDR1 reads DFQATT; CDR2 reads SNEGSKA (reference sequence). The CDR3 is 11 amino acids. Trimming removed 6 bases from V and 7 bases from J, with 13 bases in between. The CDR3 reads CSARTEKEQYF. The CDR3 coding sequence is TGCAGTGCCCGGACAGAGAAGGAGCAGTACTTC.

The rearrangement joins TRBV7-9 to TRBJ2-1, with D possibly TRBD2 on 5 matching bases. Trimming removed 2 bases at V and 6 bases at J, with 11 bases between. The CDR3 totals 14 residues. Germline V gives CDR1 SEHNR, CDR2 FQNEAQ (reference sequence). CDR3 coding DNA: TGTGCCAGCAGCTTATTAACTAGGCCCAATGAGCAGTTCTTC. As protein: CASSLLTRPNEQFF.

J is TRBJ1-5 and V is TRBV28; TRBD1 matches 8 bases. Trimming at V came to 5 bases and at J to 3 bases, leaving 9 bases not matched to a gene. This CDR3 comprises 16 residues. CDR1 and CDR2 (germline): MDHEN, SYDVKM. The CDR3 here is CASSPGGPAVNQPQHF. CDR3 bases: TGTGCCAGCAGTCCAGGGGGCCCGGCGGTCAATCAGCCCCAGCATTTT.

The V call is TRBV4-1, the J call TRBJ2-6; D gene uncertain. V lost 0 bases and J 2 bases, leaving 8 bases between the germline ends. The CDR3 contains 16 residues. Germline-derived CDR1 and CDR2 are MGHRA and YSYEKL. This CDR3 reads CASSQDSNTGANVLTF. CDR3 nucleotides: TGCGCCAGCAGCCAAGATAGCAACACTGGGGCCAACGTCCTGACTTTC.

The chain couples TRBV27 to TRBJ2-5, with TRBD2 identical over 7 bases. Losses at the gene ends were 8 bases for V and 3 bases for J; bases not matched to a gene: 12. This CDR3 comprises 15 residues. Looked up from germline, CDR1 is MNHEY and CDR2 is SMNVEV (reference sequence). The CDR3 coding sequence is TGTGCCAGCGTCCATCGGGGAGCGGGGAAAGAGACCCAGTACTTC. Protein sequence: CASVHRGAGKETQYF.

This clone was seen a handful of times. Within the sample, other DNA sequences also encode this same CDR3. This chain connects TRBV18 to TRBJ2-5; D is undetermined. Per the germline V gene, CDR1 is KGHSH and CDR2 is LQKENI. V was shortened by 0 bases and J by 2 bases, with 4 bases between the two germline ends. The CDR3 extends over 13 amino acids. The CDR3 protein is CASSPPGQETQYF. DNA of the CDR3: TGTGCCAGCTCACCACCCGGGCAAGAGACCCAGTACTTC.

This clone appeared once. This chain uses TRBV28 with TRBJ2-3; 9 bases are a match to TRBD2. In germline, CDR1 is MDHEN, CDR2 SYDVKM. There are 15 residues in the CDR3. J gave up 6 bases and V 7 bases, and 11 bases lay outside the gene matches. CDR3 nucleotide sequence: TGTGCCAGCACCCCCTGGGGAAGCGGGGGGGATACGCAGTATTTT. Translation gives CASTPWGSGGDTQYF.